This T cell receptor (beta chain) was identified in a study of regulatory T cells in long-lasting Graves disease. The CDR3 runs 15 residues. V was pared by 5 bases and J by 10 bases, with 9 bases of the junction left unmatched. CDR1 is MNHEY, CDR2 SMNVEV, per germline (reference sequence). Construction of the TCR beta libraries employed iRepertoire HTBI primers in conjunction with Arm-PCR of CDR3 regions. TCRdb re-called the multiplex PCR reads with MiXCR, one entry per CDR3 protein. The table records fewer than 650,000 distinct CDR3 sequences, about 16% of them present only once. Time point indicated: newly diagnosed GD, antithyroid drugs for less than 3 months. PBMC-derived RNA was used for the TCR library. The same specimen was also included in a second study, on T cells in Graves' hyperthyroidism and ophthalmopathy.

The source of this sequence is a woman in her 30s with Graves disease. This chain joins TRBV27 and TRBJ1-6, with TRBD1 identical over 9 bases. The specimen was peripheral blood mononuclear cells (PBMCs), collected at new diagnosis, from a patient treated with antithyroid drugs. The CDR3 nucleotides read TGTGCCAGCAGTCTCGGCCGGACAGGGGTCTCACCCCTCCACTTT. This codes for CASSLGRTGVSPLHF.